The T cell receptor (beta chain) described here comes from a study of T cell changes during pregnancy in multiple sclerosis. This clone was detected once. Trimming took off 6 bases at V and 8 bases at J, with 29 bases between the two ends. The germline V gene encodes CDR1 LNHDA and CDR2 SQIVND (reference sequence). The CDR3 loop spans 18 amino acids. This table comes from immunoSEQ multiplex PCR, and its TCRdb copy is limited to in-frame clones, with some not included. The sample carries around 100,000 clones, roughly nine tenths recorded once. This TCR was recovered from a female donor with multiple sclerosis, enrolled in a pregnancy study. This chain links TRBV19 with TRBJ2-4, with D unclear. Sample: peripheral blood, taken in the third trimester of pregnancy. This chain's CDR3 is CASSPTLPARLGRYIQYF. For the CDR3, the DNA is TGTGCCAGTAGCCCCACCCTCCCGGCGAGGCTTGGAAGGTACATTCAGTACTTC.